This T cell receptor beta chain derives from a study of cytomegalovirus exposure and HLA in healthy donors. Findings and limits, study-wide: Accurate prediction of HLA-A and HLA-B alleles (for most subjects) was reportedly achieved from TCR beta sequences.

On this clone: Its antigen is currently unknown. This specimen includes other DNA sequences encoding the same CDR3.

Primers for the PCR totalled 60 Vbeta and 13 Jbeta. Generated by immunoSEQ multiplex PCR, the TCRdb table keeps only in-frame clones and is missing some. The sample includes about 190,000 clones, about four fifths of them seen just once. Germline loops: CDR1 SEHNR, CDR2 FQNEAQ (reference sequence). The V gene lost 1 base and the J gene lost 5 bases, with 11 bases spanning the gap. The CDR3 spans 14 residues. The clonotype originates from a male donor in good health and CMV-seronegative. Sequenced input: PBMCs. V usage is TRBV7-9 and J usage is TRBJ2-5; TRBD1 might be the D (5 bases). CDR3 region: CASSLEGAGETQYF. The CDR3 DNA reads TGTGCCAGCAGCTTAGAAGGGGCAGGGGAGACCCAGTACTTC.